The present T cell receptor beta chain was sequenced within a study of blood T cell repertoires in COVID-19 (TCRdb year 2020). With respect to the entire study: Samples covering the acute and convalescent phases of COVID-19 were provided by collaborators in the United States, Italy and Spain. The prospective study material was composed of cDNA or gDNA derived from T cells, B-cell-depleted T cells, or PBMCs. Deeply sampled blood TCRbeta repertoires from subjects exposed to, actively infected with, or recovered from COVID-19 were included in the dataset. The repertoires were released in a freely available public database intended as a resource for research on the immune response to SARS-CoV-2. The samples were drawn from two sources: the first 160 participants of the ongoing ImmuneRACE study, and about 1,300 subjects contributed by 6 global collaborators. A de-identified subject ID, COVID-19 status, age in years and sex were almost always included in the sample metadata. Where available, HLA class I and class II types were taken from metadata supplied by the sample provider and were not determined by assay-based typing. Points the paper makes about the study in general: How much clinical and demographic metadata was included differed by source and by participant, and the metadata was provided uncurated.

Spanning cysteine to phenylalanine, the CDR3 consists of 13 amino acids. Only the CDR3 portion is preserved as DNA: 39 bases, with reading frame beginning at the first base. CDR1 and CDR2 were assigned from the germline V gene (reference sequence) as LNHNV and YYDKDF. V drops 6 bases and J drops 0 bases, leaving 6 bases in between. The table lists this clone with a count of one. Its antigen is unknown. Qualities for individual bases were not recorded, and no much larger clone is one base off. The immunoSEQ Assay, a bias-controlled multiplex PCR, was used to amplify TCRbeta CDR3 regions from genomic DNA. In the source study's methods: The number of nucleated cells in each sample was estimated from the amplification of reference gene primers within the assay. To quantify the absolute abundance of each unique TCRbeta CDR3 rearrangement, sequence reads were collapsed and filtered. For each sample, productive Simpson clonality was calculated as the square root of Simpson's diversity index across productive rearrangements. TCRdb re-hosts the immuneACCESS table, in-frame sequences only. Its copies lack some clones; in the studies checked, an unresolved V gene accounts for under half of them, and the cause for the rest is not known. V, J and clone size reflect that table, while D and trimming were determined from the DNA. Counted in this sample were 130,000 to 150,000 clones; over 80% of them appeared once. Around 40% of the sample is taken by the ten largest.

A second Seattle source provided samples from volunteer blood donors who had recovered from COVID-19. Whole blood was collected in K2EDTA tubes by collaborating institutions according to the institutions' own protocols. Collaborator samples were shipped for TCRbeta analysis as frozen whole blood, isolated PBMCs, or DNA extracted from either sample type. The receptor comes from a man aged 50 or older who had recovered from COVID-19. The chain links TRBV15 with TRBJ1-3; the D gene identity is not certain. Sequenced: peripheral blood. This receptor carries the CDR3 CATRTGSGNTIYF. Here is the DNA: TGTGCCACCAGGACGGGCTCTGGAAACACCATATATTTT. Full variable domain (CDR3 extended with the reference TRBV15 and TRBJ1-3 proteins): DAMVIQNPRYQVTQFGKPVTLSCSQTLNHNVMYWYQQKSSQAPKLLFHYYDKDFNNEADTPDNFQSRRPNTSFCFLDIRSPGLGDTAMYLCATRTGSGNTIYFGEGSWLTVV.